The following is a T cell receptor beta chain sequence with its context. Its antigen remains unknown. These data come from a study of identical twins' blood T cells. General study results and limits: Environmental influences on twin similarity could not be excluded. Shared CDR3 clonotype counts between two donors mainly tracked the product of their cloneset sizes, twins included.

Libraries were made from RNA as TCR cDNA, using a modified protocol. Sample barcodes were added at both library ends during cDNA synthesis. One entry per CDR3 protein results from TCRdb running MiXCR on the 5' RACE reads. The data hold fewer than 450,000 distinct CDR3 sequences, with around 30% observed a single time. The sequencing sample was made of PBMCs. The origin of this receptor is a woman between 18 and 50 years old in good health.

DNA for the CDR3: TGTGCCAGCAGCGTGGGACAGACTAACACTGAAGCTTTCTTT. Translated: CASSVGQTNTEAFF. The chain combines TRBV9 with TRBJ1-1; TRBD1 matches 7 bases. V was pared by 2 bases and J by 2 bases, with 3 bases of the junction left unmatched. This CDR3 is 14 amino acids long. Germline values: CDR1 SGDLS, CDR2 YYNGEE.